What follows are 24 T cell receptor beta chains derived from one specimen sequenced in a study of TIL therapy for anti-PD-1-resistant metastatic lung cancer. Documented time point: pre-treatment sample, taken before nivolumab and TIL therapy. Pleural nodules or supraclavicular lymph nodes made up most of the excised metastases sampled. This was the immunoSEQ v3 assay. TCRdb's copy holds only in-frame clones and misses some; the assay was immunoSEQ multiplex PCR. The data show more than 8,000 clones, 50% to 65% seen once. This sample comprised tumor tissue, obtained at baseline. Every receptor here comes from a person aged 25-80 years with non-small cell lung cancer.

The rearrangement uses TRBV5-4 and TRBJ2-5; 9 bases line up with TRBD1. V dropped 0 bases and J dropped 4; count of bases not matched to a gene: 4. The CDR3 is 15 amino acids. The germline gives CDR1 SGHNT, CDR2 YYREEE (reference sequence). The CDR3 reads CASSLDRGLRETQYF. The DNA for the CDR3 is TGTGCCAGCAGCTTGGACAGGGGGCTACGAGAGACCCAGTACTTC. Looking up the rest from reference TRBV5-4 and TRBJ2-5 gives the full variable domain: ETGVTQSPTHLIKTRGQQVTLRCSSQSGHNTVSWYQQALGQGPQFIFQYYREEENGRGNFPPRFSGLQFPNYSSELNVNALELDDSALYLCASSLDRGLRETQYFGPGTRLLVL.

The chain joins TRBV5-6 to TRBJ2-4; D uncertain. CDR3 length: 14 amino acids. Germline-derived CDR1 and CDR2 are SGHDT and YYEEEE. Trimming left V 0 bases short and J 2 bases short, with 6 bases between. The CDR3 DNA sequence: TGTGCCAGCAGCTTGGGGGGTACCAAAAACATTCAGTACTTC. Protein sequence: CASSLGGTKNIQYF.

This clone appeared a few times. The V and J genes are TRBV7-2 and TRBJ2-7; D is possibly TRBD1 or TRBD2 (6 bases each). With 4 bases removed from V and 2 bases from J, the gap between germline ends came to 15 bases. CDR3 length: 15 amino acids. Germline loops: CDR1 SGHTA, CDR2 FQGNSA. As DNA, the CDR3 is TGTGCCAGCAGCTCCGCCGGGGGCCCCACCTACGAGCAGTACTTC. This sequence encodes CASSSAGGPTYEQYF. Based on the CDR3 plus reference TRBV7-2 and TRBJ2-7, the full variable domain is GAGVSQSPSNKVTEKGKDVELRCDPISGHTALYWYRQSLGQGLEFLIYFQGNSAPDKSGLPSDRFSAERTGGSVSTLTIQRTQQEDSAVYLCASSSAGGPTYEQYFGPGTRLTVT.

This chain connects TRBV7-2 to TRBJ2-3; D is perhaps TRBD1 or TRBD2 (5 bases each). Trimming stripped 0 bases from V and 4 bases from J, with 8 bases between. The CDR3 loop spans 14 amino acids. Looked up from germline, CDR1 is SGHTA and CDR2 is FQGNSA. CDR3 protein: CASSLAGVSDTQYF. The CDR3 region has the DNA TGTGCCAGCAGCTTAGCGGGGGTATCAGATACGCAGTATTTT. Supplemented by reference TRBV7-2 and TRBJ2-3, the full variable domain reads GAGVSQSPSNKVTEKGKDVELRCDPISGHTALYWYRQSLGQGLEFLIYFQGNSAPDKSGLPSDRFSAERTGGSVSTLTIQRTQQEDSAVYLCASSLAGVSDTQYFGPGTRLTVL.

This clone turned up a few times. Here the CDR3 reads CASSFTGTVYEQYF. In nucleotides, the CDR3 is TGCGCCAGCAGCTTTACCGGGACAGTCTACGAGCAGTACTTC. This chain connects TRBV5-1 to TRBJ2-7, with TRBD1 matching 7 bases. The germline V gene has CDR1 SGHRS and CDR2 YFSETQ. The CDR3 runs 14 residues. The J segment lost 3 bases and the V segment lost 2 bases, leaving 5 bases of the junction unmatched. Full variable domain (outside the CDR3, taken from reference TRBV5-1 and TRBJ2-7): KAGVTQTPRYLIKTRGQQVTLSCSPISGHRSVSWYQQTPGQGLQFLFEYFSETQRNKGNFPGRFSGRQFSNSRSEMNVSTLELGDSALYLCASSFTGTVYEQYFGPGTRLTVT.

There are a few counts of this clone. J is TRBJ1-3 and V is TRBV5-4; the D gene is possibly TRBD1 (5 bases). Germline lookup yields CDR1 SGHNT and CDR2 YYREEE (reference sequence). Trimming shortened V by 1 base and J by 0 bases, and 11 bases separated the two germline ends. The CDR3 has 16 residues. The CDR3 coding sequence is TGTGCCAGCAGCTTGTCCGGGGCTCTCTCTGGAAACACCATATATTTT. Translating gives CASSLSGALSGNTIYF.

The rearrangement uses TRBV7-9 and TRBJ2-1; D may be TRBD1 (6 bases). V was trimmed by 5 bases and J by 7 bases, leaving 9 bases between them. CDR1 SEHNR and CDR2 FQNEAQ come from the germline V gene (reference sequence). This CDR3 spans 12 amino acids. The CDR3 reads CASSIGQNEQFF. CDR3 DNA sequence: TGTGCCAGCAGCATCGGACAGAATGAGCAGTTCTTC. Based on the CDR3 plus reference TRBV7-9 and TRBJ2-1, the full variable domain is DTGVSQNPRHKITKRGQNVTFRCDPISEHNRLYWYRQTLGQGPEFLTYFQNEAQLEKSRLLSDRFSAERPKGSFSTLEIQRTEQGDSAMYLCASSIGQNEQFFGPGTRLTVL.

The V gene is TRBV19, the J gene TRBJ2-5, with a possible D match to TRBD2 (6 bases). V lost 3 bases and J lost 4, with 12 bases in between. CDR3 length equals 14 residues. Germline lookup yields CDR1 LNHDA and CDR2 SQIVND (reference sequence). The CDR3 DNA reads as TGTGCCAGTAGTATTAGTCGCGGGGTAGAGACCCAGTACTTC. Amino acids: CASSISRGVETQYF.

V gene TRBV10-3 combines with J gene TRBJ2-2; D perhaps matches TRBD2 (6 bases). This CDR3 contains 15 residues. V gave up 2 bases and J gave up 6 bases, with 13 bases separating them. The germline V gene encodes CDR1 ENHRY and CDR2 SYGVKD. The CDR3 is CAISEGLGGAGELFF. The DNA of the CDR3 is TGTGCCATCAGTGAGGGACTCGGCGGGGCCGGGGAGCTGTTTTTT.

This chain joins TRBV5-1 and TRBJ2-7, with 16 positions matching TRBD2. The CDR3 consists of 17 residues. Germline CDR1 reads SGHRS; CDR2 reads YFSETQ. The V and J ends lost 4 bases and 4 bases, in that order; junction bases with no gene match: 8. The CDR3 bases are TGCGCCAGCAGCACCTCGGGGACTAGCGGGAGGGGGTACGAGCAGTACTTC. It codes for CASSTSGTSGRGYEQYF.

CDR3 protein: CASSLGLAGGLETQYF. Here the CDR3 DNA reads TGCGCCAGCAGCCTTGGACTAGCGGGAGGGCTGGAGACCCAGTACTTC. V gene TRBV5-1 combines with J gene TRBJ2-5, with TRBD2 identical over 15 bases. The V segment lost 4 bases and the J segment 5 bases; nucleotides outside the gene matches: 6. The CDR3 runs 16 residues. The V gene's germline CDR1 is SGHRS and CDR2 YFSETQ.

The chain employs TRBV10-3 and TRBJ2-1; the match to TRBD2 covers 9 bases. The CDR3 contains 17 residues. Losses at the gene ends were 0 bases for V and 5 bases for J; bases not matched to a gene: 8. Germline lookup yields CDR1 ENHRY and CDR2 SYGVKD. The CDR3 region has the DNA TGTGCCATCAGTGAGTCTCAGGCTAGCGGGGACCACAATGAGCAGTTCTTC. It is translated as CAISESQASGDHNEQFF.

CDR3 DNA: TGCGCCAGCAGTGATGACGGATCTAGCACAGATACGCAGTATTTT. The encoded protein is CASSDDGSSTDTQYF. The chain joins TRBV10-2 to TRBJ2-3, with D unresolved. The CDR3 loop spans 15 amino acids. Germline CDR1 is WSHSY and CDR2 is SAAADI. Trimming took off 3 bases at V and 0 bases at J, with 10 bases between the two ends.

This clone was picked up a small number of times. V is TRBV18 and J is TRBJ2-7; D uncertain. Germline V gene data show CDR1 as KGHSH and CDR2 as LQKENI. Trimming left V 5 bases short and J 0 bases short, with 11 bases between. CDR3 length: 14 amino acids. CDR3: CASSSRAGSYEQYF. The CDR3, as DNA: TGTGCCAGCTCATCACGGGCCGGCTCCTACGAGCAGTACTTC.

This clone has only a few counts. This chain uses TRBV14 with TRBJ2-7; no definite D call. Germline V gene lookup returns CDR1 SGHDN and CDR2 FVKESK. The CDR3 extends over 13 amino acids. Trimming removed 0 bases from V and 2 bases from J, with 5 bases in between. The CDR3 loop reads CASSQDGPYEQYF. The CDR3, as DNA: TGTGCCAGCAGCCAAGACGGGCCCTACGAGCAGTACTTC.

V gene TRBV18 combines with J gene TRBJ2-7; the D gene is possibly TRBD1 (5 bases). The germline V gene encodes CDR1 KGHSH and CDR2 LQKENI. Trimming removed 1 base at V and 4 bases at J, with 14 bases between. This CDR3 comprises 15 residues. CDR3 residues: CASSPQGHRSYEQYF. In DNA, the CDR3 is TGTGCCAGCTCACCACAGGGGCATCGGTCTTACGAGCAGTACTTC.

This clone was counted only a few times. The J gene is TRBJ2-1, the V gene TRBV2, with a tentative D call TRBD1 (6 bases). The V and J ends lost 1 base and 6 bases respectively, with 16 bases between them. This CDR3 is built from 16 residues. Per germline, CDR1 SNHLY and CDR2 FYNNEI. The CDR3 sequence: CASSEVRDNYANEQFF. The CDR3, as DNA: TGTGCCAGCAGTGAAGTTCGGGACAACTATGCCAATGAGCAGTTCTTC. The full variable domain, in which reference TRBV2 and TRBJ2-1 provide the parts outside the CDR3, is EPEVTQTPSHQVTQMGQEVILRCVPISNHLYFYWYRQILGQKVEFLVSFYNNEISEKSEIFDDQFSVERPDGSNFTLKIRSTKLEDSAMYFCASSEVRDNYANEQFFGPGTRLTVL.

The gene calls are TRBV7-6 and TRBJ2-1; D gene ambiguous. Germline V gives CDR1 SGHVS, CDR2 FNYEAQ. The CDR3 covers 15 residues. The germline V and J ends were trimmed by 5 bases and 0 bases, with 11 bases remaining between them. The CDR3 DNA is TGTGCCAGCAGCGAAGACGGCCGCTCCTACAATGAGCAGTTCTTC. It yields the protein CASSEDGRSYNEQFF. Full variable domain (outside the CDR3, taken from reference TRBV7-6 and TRBJ2-1): GAGVSQSPRYKVTKRGQDVALRCDPISGHVSLYWYRQALGQGPEFLTYFNYEAQQDKSGLPNDRFSAERPEGSISTLTIQRTEQRDSAMYRCASSEDGRSYNEQFFGPGTRLTVL.

V usage is TRBV5-8 and J usage is TRBJ2-5, with D possibly TRBD1 on 6 matching bases. CDR1 and CDR2 from the germline V gene are SGHTS and YDEGEE. CDR3 length: 14 amino acids. The V end was cut by 6 bases, the J end by 5 bases, with 17 bases between. CDR3 coding DNA: TGTGCCAGCACTGTCCGGGACATTTTTGAGACCCAGTACTTC. This encodes CASTVRDIFETQYF.

CDR3 in amino acids: CASSEVRAMGYTF. CDR3 DNA sequence: TGTGCCAGCAGTGAGGTCAGGGCCATGGGCTACACCTTC. The chain is built from TRBV6-1 and TRBJ1-2; possible D gene TRBD1, 5 bases. V was trimmed by 3 bases and J by 8 bases, leaving 13 bases between them. The CDR3 is made up of 13 amino acids. Per germline, CDR1 MNHNS and CDR2 SASEGT.

This chain links TRBV5-8 with TRBJ2-5, with 15 bases that match TRBD2. CDR1 is SGHTS and CDR2 is YDEGEE in the germline V gene. Trimming removed 0 bases from V and 3 bases from J; junction bases left unmatched: 0. The length of the CDR3 is 16 residues. This CDR3 reads CASSLGTSGREETQYF. The DNA for the CDR3 is TGTGCCAGCAGCTTGGGGACTAGCGGGAGGGAAGAGACCCAGTACTTC.

The chain carries TRBV6-5 and TRBJ2-2, with D possibly being TRBD1 (5 bases). Germline loops: CDR1 MNHEY, CDR2 SVGAGI. The CDR3 contains 15 residues. Trimming took off 5 bases at V and 3 bases at J, with 13 bases between the two ends. CDR3 bases: TGTGCCAGCAGTGGCGCCAGGGAATACACCGGGGAGCTGTTTTTT. Its translation is CASSGAREYTGELFF.

This chain uses TRBV5-4 with TRBJ2-1, with D uncertain. The CDR3 totals 15 residues. Per the germline V gene, CDR1 is SGHNT and CDR2 is YYREEE (reference sequence). V lost 4 bases, J lost 2 bases, and 13 bases lay in between. DNA of the CDR3: TGTGCCAGCAGCGAGATGCGAGGTACCTACAATGAGCAGTTCTTC. Protein sequence: CASSEMRGTYNEQFF.

The chain combines TRBV29-1 with TRBJ1-5, with 8 bases fitting TRBD1. Trimming cost V 4 bases and J 5 bases; bases outside gene matches: 4. The length of the CDR3 is 13 residues. Per germline, CDR1 SQVTM and CDR2 ANQGSEA. DNA for the CDR3: TGCAGCGTTGGCAGGGGGCGGTATCAGCCCCAGCATTTT. It encodes CSVGRGRYQPQHF.